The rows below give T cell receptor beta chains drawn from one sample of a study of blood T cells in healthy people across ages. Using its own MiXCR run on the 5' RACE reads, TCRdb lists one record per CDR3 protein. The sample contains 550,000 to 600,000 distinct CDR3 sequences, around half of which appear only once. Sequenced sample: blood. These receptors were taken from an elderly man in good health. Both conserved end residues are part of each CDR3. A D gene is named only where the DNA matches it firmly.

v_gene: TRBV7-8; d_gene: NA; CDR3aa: CATGGLADTQYF
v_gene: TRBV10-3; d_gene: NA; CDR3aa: CAISEPSESTDTQYF
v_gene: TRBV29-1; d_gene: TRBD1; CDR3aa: CSVEAGGYGYTF
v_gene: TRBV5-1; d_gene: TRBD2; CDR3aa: CASSRAGTSGNSYGQYF
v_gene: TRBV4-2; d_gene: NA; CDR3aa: CASSQGAQNIQYF
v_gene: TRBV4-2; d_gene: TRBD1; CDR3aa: CASSPGQGTSYEQYF
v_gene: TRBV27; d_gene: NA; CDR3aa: CASSTRRDEQYF
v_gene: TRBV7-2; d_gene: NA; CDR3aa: CASSLLSGKVDEQFF
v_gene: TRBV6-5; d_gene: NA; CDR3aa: CASSYSGRRQETQYF
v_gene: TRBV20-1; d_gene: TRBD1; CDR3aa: CSASSGTGRNQPQHF
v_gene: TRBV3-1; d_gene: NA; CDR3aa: CASSLEGAGANVLTF
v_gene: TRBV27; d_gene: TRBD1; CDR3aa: CAMTGQQEAQYF
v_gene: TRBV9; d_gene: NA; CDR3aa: CASSVDPIGQETQYF
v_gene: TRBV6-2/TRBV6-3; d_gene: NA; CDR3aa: CASSYESLRSGANVLTF
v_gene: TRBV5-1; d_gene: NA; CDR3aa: CASSAQTGEQYF
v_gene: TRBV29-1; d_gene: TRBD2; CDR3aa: CSVVWGLADNEQFF
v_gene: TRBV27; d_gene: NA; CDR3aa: CASRRNGQANNQPQHF